This T cell receptor beta chain was observed in a study of blood T cell repertoires in COVID-19. The overall study: From the United States, Italy and Spain came samples of acute and convalescent COVID-19. The cDNA or gDNA used as material had been derived from T cells, B-cell-depleted T cells, or PBMCs.

Original handling: Scientists estimated how many nucleated cells there were by amplifying reference gene primers. Data came from immunoSEQ multiplex PCR; TCRdb stores just in-frame clones and leaves some out. V and J calls and clone size are those listed in that table; D and trimming were worked out from the DNA. The sample carries about 86,000 clones, over 80% recorded once. This clonotype was sampled from a woman older than 75 with active or convalescent COVID-19. Sequencing used peripheral blood.

The CDR3 region is CASRGPEDTQYF. CDR3 in DNA: TGTGCCAGCAGGGGGCCGGAAGATACGCAGTATTTT. The V and J genes are TRBV6-4 and TRBJ2-3; a weak D match, TRBD1 (5 bases). From germline, CDR1 is MRHNA and CDR2 SNTAGT. This CDR3 is built from 12 residues. V shed 6 bases and J shed 5 bases, with 9 bases lying between them.